Listed below are T cell receptor beta chains from one sample, sequenced in a study of chemoradiotherapy in HPV16-positive cancers. Clones were read by immunoSEQ multiplex PCR, and TCRdb kept only the in-frame ones, dropping some. The sample contains nearly 35,000 clones, approximately 92% of which appear only once. This specimen was blood, taken from a patient who underwent chemoradiotherapy. All receptors come from a human donor with HPV-associated anogenital cancer. Both conserved end residues are part of each CDR3. D genes are given only for firm matches. Where a row states a size, it is once, few, many or the class of an expanded clone; other rows omit it.

V gene,CDR3 length,J gene,clone size,D gene,CDR3 protein,CDR3 DNA
TRBV7-9,15,TRBJ1-3,NA,NA,CASSRTGYSGNTIYF,TGTGCCAGCAGCAGAACAGGATACTCTGGAAACACCATATATTTT
TRBV5-1,13,TRBJ1-5,NA,NA,CASSPDGYQPQHF,TGCGCCAGCAGCCCTGACGGGTATCAGCCCCAGCATTTT
TRBV7-2,16,TRBJ1-2,few,NA,CASSPRLGERNYGYTF,TGTGCCAGCAGCCCAAGGCTCGGGGAACGTAACTATGGCTACACCTTC
TRBV7-9,14,TRBJ1-1,once,NA,CASSLDGGDFEAFF,TGTGCCAGCAGCTTAGATGGGGGGGATTTTGAAGCTTTCTTT
TRBV7-9,12,TRBJ1-1,NA,NA,CASSLEDTEAFF,TGTGCCAGCAGCCTGGAGGACACTGAAGCTTTCTTT
TRBV19,15,TRBJ1-2,NA,NA,CASSPPLTNIYGYTF,TGTGCCAGTAGTCCCCCTCTGACAAACATCTATGGCTACACCTTC
TRBV11-3,15,TRBJ2-1,NA,TRBD1,CASSLRTGGINEQFF,TGTGCCAGCAGCCTCAGGACAGGGGGCATCAATGAGCAGTTCTTC
TRBV6-5,14,TRBJ1-5,few,TRBD1,CATQGGPTNQPQHF,TGTGCCACCCAGGGGGGTCCTACCAATCAGCCCCAGCATTTT
TRBV6-5,15,TRBJ1-1,NA,TRBD1,CASSTTGGWNTEAFF,TGTGCCAGCAGTACCACAGGGGGCTGGAACACTGAAGCTTTCTTT
TRBV5-1,14,TRBJ2-6,NA,NA,CASSLDSGANVLTF,TGCGCCAGCAGCTTGGATTCTGGGGCCAACGTCCTGACTTTC
TRBV4-1,17,TRBJ1-5,NA,TRBD1,CASSCPRTGQANQPQHF,TGCGCCAGCAGCTGCCCGAGAACCGGACAGGCTAATCAGCCCCAGCATTTT
TRBV29-1,16,TRBJ2-6,NA,NA,CSVEEPRQGSANVLTF,TGCAGCGTTGAAGAGCCCCGGCAGGGATCGGCCAACGTCCTGACTTTC
TRBV19,14,TRBJ2-3,once,NA,CASSIRPGTDTQYF,TGTGCCAGTAGTATTAGACCGGGGACAGATACGCAGTATTTT
TRBV18,16,TRBJ2-4,NA,NA,CASSPTPGEAKNIQYF,TGTGCCAGCTCACCGACACCCGGGGAAGCCAAAAACATTCAGTACTTC
TRBV7-2,12,TRBJ1-2,NA,NA,CASSLVGYGYTF,TGTGCCAGCAGCCTAGTTGGGTATGGCTACACCTTC
TRBV7-2,16,TRBJ1-2,NA,TRBD1,CASSLVNRGYNYGYTF,TGTGCCAGCAGCTTAGTCAACAGGGGTTACAACTATGGCTACACCTTC
TRBV15,15,TRBJ2-2,NA,TRBD2,CATSGGRGNTGELFF,TGTGCCACCAGCGGGGGGAGGGGGAACACCGGGGAGCTGTTTTTT
TRBV7-3,18,TRBJ2-2,NA,NA,CASSLRGWQGSSAGELFF,TGTGCCAGCAGCTTAAGAGGGTGGCAGGGATCATCGGCCGGGGAGCTGTTTTTT
TRBV5-4,14,TRBJ1-6,few,TRBD1,CASSSRDRVSPLHF,TGTGCCAGCAGCTCCCGGGACAGGGTATCACCCCTCCACTTT
TRBV18,14,TRBJ2-1,NA,TRBD1,CASSPRAGGYEQFF,TGTGCCAGCTCACCACGGGCAGGGGGATATGAGCAGTTCTTC
TRBV5-1,17,TRBJ1-5,NA,NA,CASSLRTVEASNQPQHF,TGCGCCAGCAGCTTACGGACGGTGGAGGCGAGCAATCAGCCCCAGCATTTT
TRBV5-6,14,TRBJ1-2,NA,TRBD1,CASSLVGRGQDYTF,TGTGCCAGCAGCTTGGTGGGACGCGGACAGGACTACACCTTC
TRBV9,12,TRBJ1-6,NA,NA,CASSGYNSPLHF,TGTGCCAGCAGCGGGTATAATTCACCCCTCCACTTT